This TCR beta chain came from a study of cytomegalovirus exposure and HLA in healthy donors. CDR1 is MDHEN and CDR2 is SYDVKM in the germline V gene. There are 15 residues in the CDR3. V was trimmed by 7 bases and J by 4 bases, leaving 17 bases between them. Amplification used 60 Vbeta primers and 13 Jbeta primers. Using immunoSEQ multiplex PCR, the repertoire was profiled, and TCRdb retains in-frame clones only, with some absent. The sample lists around 110,000 clones, approximately 81% occurring once. This clone was observed a handful of times. The sequencing input was PBMCs. This chain uses TRBV28 with TRBJ1-5; D is possibly TRBD1 (6 bases). The origin of this receptor is a woman between 18 and 29 years old in good health and CMV-seropositive. Here the CDR3 DNA reads TGTGCCAGCACCCCTGGTGACAGGCTAAATCAGCCCCAGCATTTT. Translating gives CASTPGDRLNQPQHF.